This TCR beta chain was obtained from a study of shared clonotypes between healthy human individuals. General study findings and limits: The expectation was that sequencing depth would affect clonotype sharing among donors.

This table comes from immunoSEQ multiplex PCR, and its TCRdb copy is limited to in-frame clones, with some not included. The table lists some 2,500,000 clones, around 92% of them singletons. V was cut by 7 bases and J by 1 base, with 16 bases left in between. CDR1 and CDR2 from the germline V gene are LNHDA and SQIVND (reference sequence). CDR3 length: 16 residues. This clone has just one count. Its antigen is unidentified. The J gene is TRBJ2-2, the V gene TRBV19; unclear D gene. The sequenced sample consisted of naive CD4+ T cells from PBMCs. Subset defined: CD45RA+ positively selected. The receptor was derived from a young man in good health. Some clones in this sample may be carry-over from other donors' samples. CDR3 nucleotide sequence: TGTGCCAGTATCCCGCCGGGCGTGAGGAACACCGGGGAGCTGTTTTTT. It codes for CASIPPGVRNTGELFF. The whole variable domain, remainder taken from reference TRBV19 and TRBJ2-2, is DGGITQSPKYLFRKEGQNVTLSCEQNLNHDAMYWYRQDPGQGLRLIYYSQIVNDFQKGDIAEGYSVSREKKESFPLTVTSAQKNPTAFYLCASIPPGVRNTGELFFGEGSRLTVL.